The 31 T cell receptor beta chains below all came from one sample that was sequenced in a study of blood T cell repertoires in COVID-19. Measured with immunoSEQ multiplex PCR; TCRdb has only the in-frame clones, and not every one. The sample records about 370,000 clones, more than 80% being singletons. Material for sequencing was PBMCs or T cells enriched from blood (not recorded which). Receptors were obtained from a man between 18 and 35 years old who had recovered from COVID-19.

In DNA, the CDR3 is TGTGCCAGCTCGGACCAAAACCACAGGGAAATCTATGGCTACACCTTC. The encoded protein is CASSDQNHREIYGYTF. The chain links TRBV7-3 to TRBJ1-2, with a possible D match to TRBD1 (6 bases). Germline V gives CDR1 SGHTA, CDR2 FQGTGA. V gave up 8 bases and J gave up 4 bases, with 23 bases separating them. This CDR3 comprises 16 residues.

The J gene is TRBJ2-6, the V gene TRBV20-1, with a possible D match to TRBD1 (5 bases). The CDR3 has 14 amino acids. The ends were cut back, 3 bases at V and 4 bases at J, with 10 bases in the middle. Germline V gene sequence: CDR1 DFQATT, CDR2 SNEGSKA (reference sequence). CDR3 loop: CSASSRAGANVLTF. The CDR3 DNA follows: TGCAGTGCTAGTAGCAGGGCCGGGGCCAACGTCCTGACTTTC.

The chain recombines TRBV27 with TRBJ2-2, with TRBD1 identical over 11 bases. CDR1 and CDR2 from the germline V gene are MNHEY and SMNVEV (reference sequence). This CDR3 region has 18 residues. The V gene end was trimmed by 0 bases and the J gene end by 4 bases; junction bases not matched to a gene: 7. The CDR3, as DNA: TGTGCCAGCAGTTTATCGAAAGGACAGGGGGCGAGCACCGGGGAGCTGTTTTTT. Its translation: CASSLSKGQGASTGELFF.

This rearrangement joins TRBV19 to TRBJ1-2, with 7 bases lining up with TRBD1. CDR1 is LNHDA, CDR2 SQIVND, per germline (reference sequence). The CDR3 extends over 17 amino acids. The V gene end was trimmed by 4 bases and the J gene end by 2 bases; junction bases not matched to a gene: 13. DNA for the CDR3: TGTGCCAGTAGTAAGGAAGCAGCGACAGGGCCCAACTATGGCTACACCTTC. It specifies CASSKEAATGPNYGYTF.

The chain links TRBV19 to TRBJ1-2; the D gene is possibly TRBD1 (5 bases). This CDR3 spans 14 amino acids. V was cut by 3 bases and J by 1 base, with 9 bases left in between. Germline assignment: CDR1 LNHDA and CDR2 SQIVND (reference sequence). CDR3 residues: CASSIGDSNYGYTF. The CDR3 DNA follows: TGTGCCAGTAGTATTGGTGACAGTAACTATGGCTACACCTTC.

To note about this clone: The same CDR3 can be traced to other DNA sequences in this sample. V is TRBV5-1 and J is TRBJ1-1; D ambiguous. Germline CDR1 is SGHRS and CDR2 is YFSETQ. V was shortened by 0 bases and J by 1 base, with 7 bases between the two germline ends. This CDR3 is built from 14 residues. The CDR3 DNA follows: TGCGCCAGCAGCTTGGACAGCCCGAACACTGAAGCTTTCTTT. It specifies CASSLDSPNTEAFF.

The chain uses TRBV27 and TRBJ2-2; tentatively, D is TRBD2 (6 bases). Trimming stripped 8 bases from V and 8 bases from J, with 21 bases between. Germline CDR1 reads MNHEY; CDR2 reads SMNVEV (reference sequence). The CDR3 contains 15 residues. The CDR3 protein is CASAPAGLPSGELFF. In nucleotides, the CDR3 is TGTGCCAGCGCTCCTGCGGGGCTACCCTCGGGGGAGCTGTTTTTT.

The rearrangement joins TRBV3-1 (or the pseudogene TRBV3-2) to TRBJ1-1; 8 bases map to TRBD1. Germline-derived CDR1 and CDR2 are LGHDT and YNNKEL (reference sequence). CDR3 length equals 15 residues. The junction had 5 bases not matched to a gene; V was cut back by 2 bases and J by 3 bases. The CDR3 DNA follows: TGTGCCAGCAGCCAATCTCCGACAGGGGACACTGAAGCTTTCTTT. Encoded protein: CASSQSPTGDTEAFF.

The J gene is TRBJ2-7, the V gene TRBV9; D ambiguous. The CDR3 loop spans 15 amino acids. Germline V CDR1 and CDR2: SGDLS, YYNGEE. Trimming left V 1 base short and J 0 bases short, with 11 bases between. The DNA for the CDR3 is TGTGCCAGCAGCGTATCCGACGGGTCCTCCTACGAGCAGTACTTC. This translates into CASSVSDGSSYEQYF.

This clone came up once. J is TRBJ2-5 and V is TRBV7-7; the match to TRBD2 covers 8 bases. Per germline, CDR1 SSHAT and CDR2 FNYEAQ (reference sequence). CDR3 length: 14 amino acids. Trimming cost V 4 bases and J 3 bases; bases outside gene matches: 4. CDR3 protein: CASSSSSGKETQYF. DNA for the CDR3: TGTGCCAGCAGCTCCAGTAGCGGGAAAGAGACCCAGTACTTC.

This clone was found a few times. The CDR3 bases are TGTGCCAGCAGCTTCGACAGGGAATTGGTGAACACTGAAGCTTTCTTT. Translation gives CASSFDRELVNTEAFF. The chain combines TRBV7-2 with TRBJ1-1; 7 nucleotides agree with TRBD1. With 3 bases clipped from V and 0 bases from J, the junction kept 7 bases outside the gene matches. This CDR3 region has 16 residues. Germline V gene data show CDR1 as SGHTA and CDR2 as FQGNSA. Together with reference TRBV7-2 and TRBJ1-1, the CDR3 gives the full variable domain: GAGVSQSPSNKVTEKGKDVELRCDPISGHTALYWYRQSLGQGLEFLIYFQGNSAPDKSGLPSDRFSAERTGGSVSTLTIQRTQQEDSAVYLCASSFDRELVNTEAFFGQGTRLTVV.

On this clone itself: Other nucleotide sequences in the sample specify the same CDR3. V gene TRBV29-1 combines with J gene TRBJ1-2; 7 bases line up with TRBD1. There are 14 residues in the CDR3. Germline CDR1 SQVTM, CDR2 ANQGSEA. V dropped 1 base and J dropped 2; count of bases not matched to a gene: 4. The CDR3 sequence: CSVEGRGQNYGYTF. The CDR3 bases are TGCAGCGTTGAAGGACGGGGACAGAACTATGGCTACACCTTC.

The rearrangement uses TRBV5-6 and TRBJ2-3, with 8 bases lining up with TRBD1. Trimming cost V 0 bases and J 2 bases; bases outside gene matches: 8. Germline V lookup: CDR1 SGHDT, CDR2 YYEEEE. This CDR3 has 17 residues. The CDR3 DNA sequence: TGTGCCAGCAGCTTGGATGGACAGGGAAGGGTCACAGATACGCAGTATTTT. Protein product: CASSLDGQGRVTDTQYF.

A few counts support this clone. CDR3 in amino acids: CASSPVPKGNTIYF. The DNA for the CDR3 is TGTGCCAGCTCACCAGTACCTAAAGGAAACACCATATATTTT. The chain has TRBV18 and TRBJ1-3; the D is unclear. The CDR3 loop spans 14 amino acids. The V gene's germline CDR1 is KGHSH and CDR2 LQKENI. Trimming cost V 2 bases and J 4 bases, with 9 bases left between them.

The CDR3 bases are TGTGCCACCAGCAGCCGCAGGGGGCATGGCAATCAGCCCCAGCATTTT. It yields the protein CATSSRRGHGNQPQHF. V and J are TRBV15 and TRBJ1-5, with TRBD1 identical over 8 bases. J lost 2 bases, V lost 3 bases, and 6 bases had no gene match. This CDR3 is built from 16 residues. Germline CDR1 LNHNV, CDR2 YYDKDF (reference sequence).

The gene calls are TRBV7-9 and TRBJ1-1; D uncertain. Germline V gene lookup returns CDR1 SEHNR and CDR2 FQNEAQ (reference sequence). The CDR3 covers 14 residues. The V and J ends lost 7 bases and 6 bases respectively, with 18 bases between them. The CDR3 here is CASIPWVEGAEAFF. Written as DNA, the CDR3 is TGTGCCAGCATCCCGTGGGTGGAAGGAGCTGAAGCTTTCTTT.

The rearrangement joins TRBV19 to TRBJ1-3; D is perhaps TRBD1 (5 bases). Germline loops: CDR1 LNHDA, CDR2 SQIVND (reference sequence). V gave up 5 bases and J gave up 3 bases, with 11 bases separating them. This CDR3 region has 14 residues. Here the CDR3 reads CASSGAANGNTIYF. DNA of the CDR3: TGTGCCAGTAGTGGGGCAGCTAATGGAAACACCATATATTTT. The full variable domain, completed using reference TRBV19 and TRBJ1-3, is DGGITQSPKYLFRKEGQNVTLSCEQNLNHDAMYWYRQDPGQGLRLIYYSQIVNDFQKGDIAEGYSVSREKKESFPLTVTSAQKNPTAFYLCASSGAANGNTIYFGEGSWLTVV.

J is TRBJ1-3 and V is TRBV9, with D hard to call. CDR3 length: 13 amino acids. V lost 4 bases to trimming and J lost 1 base, with 6 bases between them. Germline V gene sequence: CDR1 SGDLS, CDR2 YYNGEE. The CDR3 nucleotides read TGTGCCAGCAGCTTTAGTTCTGGAAACACCATATATTTT. Its protein product is CASSFSSGNTIYF. Based on the CDR3 plus reference TRBV9 and TRBJ1-3, the full variable domain is DSGVTQTPKHLITATGQRVTLRCSPRSGDLSVYWYQQSLDQGLQFLIQYYNGEERAKGNILERFSAQQFPDLHSELNLSSLELGDSALYFCASSFSSGNTIYFGEGSWLTVV.

The chain combines TRBV19 with TRBJ2-1; D perhaps matches TRBD1 (7 bases). CDR3 length: 15 amino acids. Looked up from germline, CDR1 is LNHDA and CDR2 is SQIVND (reference sequence). V was trimmed by 9 bases and J by 3 bases, leaving 18 bases between them. The CDR3 is CASNPGGQRYNEQFF. For the CDR3, the DNA is TGTGCCAGCAACCCAGGGGGGCAACGCTACAATGAGCAGTTCTTC.

The chain uses TRBV7-2 and TRBJ2-7; 7 nucleotides line up with TRBD1. Germline loops: CDR1 SGHTA, CDR2 FQGNSA. The CDR3 has 15 residues. Trimming removed 2 bases from V and 4 bases from J; junction bases left unmatched: 8. The CDR3 spells CASSLMGQLGYEQYF. CDR3 sequence (DNA): TGTGCCAGCAGCTTAATGGGACAGCTAGGGTACGAGCAGTACTTC.

The gene calls are TRBV5-1 and TRBJ2-1; D perhaps matches TRBD1 (7 bases). This CDR3 has 16 amino acids. The V end lost 6 bases, the J end lost 5 bases, and 21 bases lay between the germline ends. CDR1 is SGHRS and CDR2 is YFSETQ in the germline V gene. The CDR3 DNA reads as TGCGCCAGCACCACCCTAGGGACAGCGGGTCACAATGAGCAGTTCTTC. It codes for CASTTLGTAGHNEQFF.

The CDR3 here is CASSNLPGQGGNEQYF. In DNA, the CDR3 is TGTGCCAGCAGCAACTTACCGGGACAGGGCGGTAACGAGCAGTACTTC. This chain joins TRBV28 and TRBJ2-7; 9 positions agree with TRBD1. Germline V gene lookup returns CDR1 MDHEN and CDR2 SYDVKM. V lost 6 bases to trimming and J lost 5 bases; unmatched junction nucleotides: 14. The CDR3 consists of 16 residues.

The J gene is TRBJ2-1, the V gene TRBV5-1; the match to TRBD1 covers 12 bases. The CDR3 is made up of 16 amino acids. Germline V gene data show CDR1 as SGHRS and CDR2 as YFSETQ. The V and J ends lost 2 bases and 9 bases, in that order; junction bases with no gene match: 9. CDR3 residues: CASSLTGTGGLAEQFF. In DNA, the CDR3 is TGCGCCAGCAGCTTAACCGGGACAGGGGGCCTTGCTGAGCAGTTCTTC.

V gene TRBV19 combines with J gene TRBJ2-2; 9 bases map to TRBD1. CDR3 length: 12 amino acids. Germline V gives CDR1 LNHDA, CDR2 SQIVND (reference sequence). The CDR3 region has the DNA TGTGCGGGACAGGGGAACACCGGGGAGCTGTTTTTT. Translating gives CAGQGNTGELFF.

This chain joins TRBV4-1 and TRBJ2-7, with TRBD1 matching 7 bases. This CDR3 is built from 14 residues. V lost 3 bases to trimming and J lost 4 bases; unmatched junction nucleotides: 6. Germline CDR1 is MGHRA and CDR2 is YSYEKL. The DNA of the CDR3 is TGCGCCAGCAGCCACGCTGGGACAGCTTACGAGCAGTACTTC. It translates to CASSHAGTAYEQYF.

The chain recombines TRBV28 with TRBJ2-7; 7 bases line up with TRBD1. This CDR3 is built from 13 residues. Losses at the gene ends were 6 bases for V and 5 bases for J; bases not matched to a gene: 7. CDR1 is MDHEN and CDR2 is SYDVKM in the germline V gene. This chain's CDR3 is CASRQGSPNEQYF. The CDR3 DNA sequence: TGTGCCAGCAGACAGGGGAGTCCGAACGAGCAGTACTTC.

The genes are TRBV20-1 and TRBJ2-2, with TRBD1 as a possible D gene (6 bases). V lost 3 bases and J 0 bases, leaving 8 bases between the germline ends. The CDR3 loop spans 14 amino acids. Germline CDR1 reads DFQATT; CDR2 reads SNEGSKA (reference sequence). In DNA, the CDR3 is TGCAGTGCTAGTTGGACAGCGAACACCGGGGAGCTGTTTTTT. The encoded protein is CSASWTANTGELFF.

The chain joins TRBV5-1 to TRBJ2-7; 9 bases are a match to TRBD1. Trimming cost V 4 bases and J 5 bases; bases outside gene matches: 13. The germline V gene has CDR1 SGHRS and CDR2 YFSETQ. There are 16 residues in the CDR3. This CDR3 is CASSTGQGDVSNEQYF. The CDR3 bases are TGCGCCAGCAGCACGGGACAGGGTGATGTATCCAACGAGCAGTACTTC.

This chain joins TRBV28 and TRBJ2-7, with 9 nucleotides matching TRBD1. V lost 5 bases to trimming and J lost 3 bases; unmatched junction nucleotides: 11. This CDR3 is built from 16 residues. CDR1 and CDR2 from the germline V gene are MDHEN and SYDVKM. The CDR3 region has the DNA TGTGCCAGCAGTCAATCTACCGGGACAGGGTTCTACGAGCAGTACTTC. This sequence encodes CASSQSTGTGFYEQYF.

A few counts support this clone. V and J are TRBV5-4 and TRBJ2-7; TRBD2 matches 12 bases. This CDR3 is 13 amino acids long. The V segment lost 9 bases and the J segment 6 bases; nucleotides outside the gene matches: 7. CDR1 SGHNT and CDR2 YYREEE come from the germline V gene (reference sequence). The CDR3 DNA reads TGTGCCATACACACTAGCGGGAGGAGCGAGCAGTACTTC. Its protein is CAIHTSGRSEQYF.

This sequence joins TRBV7-6 and TRBJ2-7, with 8 bases aligning to TRBD2. The CDR3 runs to 15 residues. With V trimmed by 2 bases and J by 2 bases, 5 bases remained unmatched. Germline CDR1 is SGHVS and CDR2 is FNYEAQ. The DNA of the CDR3 is TGTGCCAGCAGCTTAAATAGCGGGATAACCTACGAGCAGTACTTC. Translating gives CASSLNSGITYEQYF.